One and the same sample provided the 31 T cell receptor beta chains below, sequenced in a study of blood T cell repertoires in COVID-19. Clones were sequenced by immunoSEQ multiplex PCR, and TCRdb holds only the in-frame ones, with some missing. The top ten hold over 7.5% of the sample, which has 200,000 to 250,000 clones, approximately 80% seen once. The sequenced material came from peripheral blood. The receptors here all came from an elderly man with acute or convalescent COVID-19.

The rearrangement joins TRBV15 to TRBJ2-1, with 8 positions matching TRBD1. Trimming at V came to 3 bases and at J to 7 bases, leaving 8 bases not matched to a gene. CDR1 is LNHNV, CDR2 YYDKDF, per germline (reference sequence). The CDR3 has 15 amino acids. In DNA form, the CDR3 reads TGTGCCACCAGCAGCTTCCGGGACAGGTTTAATGAGCAGTTCTTC. Translating gives CATSSFRDRFNEQFF. The full variable domain, its missing parts supplied by reference TRBV15 and TRBJ2-1, is DAMVIQNPRYQVTQFGKPVTLSCSQTLNHNVMYWYQQKSSQAPKLLFHYYDKDFNNEADTPDNFQSRRPNTSFCFLDIRSPGLGDTAMYLCATSSFRDRFNEQFFGPGTRLTVL.

This chain uses TRBV2 with TRBJ2-3, with TRBD2 identical over 14 bases. After removal of 6 bases from V and 3 bases from J, the junction contained 8 bases not matched to a gene. Germline CDR1 is SNHLY and CDR2 is FYNNEI. The CDR3 is 17 residues long. The CDR3 DNA is TGTGCCAGCAGGTCCGGGACTAGCGGGAGCGGGACAGATACGCAGTATTTT. Its protein product is CASRSGTSGSGTDTQYF.

This clone was observed a few times. Different DNA sequences within this sample yield the same CDR3. In DNA form, the CDR3 reads TGTGCCAGCAGTGAACAGGGGAACTATGGCTACACCTTC. This gives the protein CASSEQGNYGYTF. This sequence joins TRBV6-1 and TRBJ1-2; weak D call: TRBD1 (6 bases). This CDR3 has 13 amino acids. V was cut by 2 bases and J by 2 bases, with 6 bases left in between. Germline CDR1 MNHNS, CDR2 SASEGT.

This clone was seen only once. Written as DNA, the CDR3 is TGTGCCAGCAGTGAAGTTGCCCTATTCTCTGGAAACACCATATATTTT. Protein: CASSEVALFSGNTIYF. This chain links TRBV6-1 with TRBJ1-3; D not resolved. V was pared by 1 base and J by 0 bases, with 10 bases between. The CDR3 is 16 residues long. From germline, CDR1 is MNHNS and CDR2 SASEGT.

The DNA of the CDR3 is TGTGCCAGCAGCTCAGGACAGTACTATGGCTACACCTTC. The encoded protein is CASSSGQYYGYTF. This rearrangement joins TRBV28 to TRBJ1-2; D possibly corresponds to TRBD1 (6 bases). V was trimmed by 6 bases and J by 3 bases, leaving 11 bases between them. The length of the CDR3 is 13 residues. Germline CDR1 and CDR2: MDHEN and SYDVKM.

This chain connects TRBV3-1 (or the pseudogene TRBV3-2) to TRBJ2-7, with 9 positions matching TRBD1. The CDR3 is 14 amino acids. The V gene's germline CDR1 is LGHDT and CDR2 YNNKEL (reference sequence). J lost 9 bases, V lost 4 bases, and 10 bases had no gene match. CDR3 sequence: CASSLGTGTVGQYF. CDR3 in DNA: TGTGCCAGCAGCCTGGGGACAGGGACCGTTGGGCAGTACTTC.

J is TRBJ2-5 and V is TRBV10-3; D remains unclear. The CDR3 is made up of 12 amino acids. CDR1 is ENHRY, CDR2 SYGVKD, per germline. Trimming removed 3 bases at V and 5 bases at J, with 7 bases between. CDR3 amino acids: CAISDMSETQYF. As DNA, the CDR3 is TGTGCCATCAGTGATATGTCTGAGACCCAGTACTTC.

This sequence joins TRBV19 and TRBJ1-1; D is possibly TRBD1 (6 bases). Germline CDR1 reads LNHDA; CDR2 reads SQIVND (reference sequence). This CDR3 contains 13 residues. With 3 bases removed from V and 5 bases from J, the gap between germline ends came to 10 bases. CDR3 in amino acids: CASSIYRDTEAFF. CDR3 DNA sequence: TGTGCCAGTAGTATTTACAGGGATACTGAAGCTTTCTTT.

The rearrangement joins TRBV6-5 to TRBJ1-1, with D possibly matching TRBD1 (5 bases). Germline lookup yields CDR1 MNHEY and CDR2 SVGAGI. Trimming cost V 4 bases and J 0 bases, with 9 bases left between them. The CDR3 length is 14 residues. The CDR3 nucleotides are TGTGCCAGCAGTTCAGGGCAGCTGAACACTGAAGCTTTCTTT. Amino acid sequence: CASSSGQLNTEAFF.

This sequence joins TRBV3-1 (or the pseudogene TRBV3-2) and TRBJ1-4, with D unresolved. The CDR3 length is 16 residues. The germline CDR1 and CDR2 sequences are LGHDT and YNNKEL (reference sequence). Trimming took off 3 bases at V and 2 bases at J, with 13 bases between the two ends. The CDR3 loop is CASSQKEGRTNEKLFF. CDR3 nucleotides: TGTGCCAGCAGCCAGAAGGAGGGAAGGACTAATGAAAAACTGTTTTTT.

The chain combines TRBV5-1 with TRBJ1-1; weak D call: TRBD1 (6 bases). The CDR3 totals 16 residues. Germline lookup yields CDR1 SGHRS and CDR2 YFSETQ. The V gene lost 0 bases and the J gene lost 5 bases, with 17 bases spanning the gap. CDR3 nucleotide sequence: TGCGCCAGCAGCTTGGCCGGGGAGGGGGTTGGGACTGAAGCTTTCTTT. This encodes CASSLAGEGVGTEAFF. Full variable domain (rest looked up from reference TRBV5-1 and TRBJ1-1): KAGVTQTPRYLIKTRGQQVTLSCSPISGHRSVSWYQQTPGQGLQFLFEYFSETQRNKGNFPGRFSGRQFSNSRSEMNVSTLELGDSALYLCASSLAGEGVGTEAFFGQGTRLTVV.

J is TRBJ1-1 and V is TRBV5-1, with D uncertain. The germline gives CDR1 SGHRS, CDR2 YFSETQ. The CDR3 has 15 residues. V lost 4 bases and J lost 4, with 17 bases in between. CDR3 sequence: CASSPVMGVGTEAFF. CDR3 coding DNA: TGCGCCAGCAGCCCCGTAATGGGAGTTGGCACTGAAGCTTTCTTT.

J is TRBJ1-1 and V is TRBV3-1 (or the pseudogene TRBV3-2); 7 bases are shared with TRBD1. This CDR3 contains 14 residues. The germline gives CDR1 LGHDT, CDR2 YNNKEL (reference sequence). Losses at the gene ends were 3 bases for V and 7 bases for J; bases not matched to a gene: 8. This chain's CDR3 is CASSHRGQVGEAFF. The CDR3 nucleotides read TGTGCCAGCAGCCACCGAGGACAGGTAGGTGAAGCTTTCTTT.

V and J are TRBV10-3 and TRBJ2-2, with a weak D call TRBD1 (5 bases). CDR1 is ENHRY and CDR2 is SYGVKD in the germline V gene. This CDR3 is 17 amino acids long. The V end lost 3 bases, the J end lost 1 base, and 15 bases lay between the germline ends. CDR3 DNA sequence: TGTGCCATCAGTGATCCGAAGGGGTTAGTGAACACCGGGGAGCTGTTTTTT. Translating gives CAISDPKGLVNTGELFF.

This clone is a singleton in its sample. V gene TRBV18 combines with J gene TRBJ1-4, with D possibly matching TRBD1 (5 bases). The CDR3 runs 16 residues. The V gene lost 0 bases and the J gene lost 2 bases, with 10 bases spanning the gap. Germline CDR1 is KGHSH and CDR2 is LQKENI. The CDR3 DNA sequence: TGTGCCAGCTCACCACCCACAGGACGTACTAATGAAAAACTGTTTTTT. Its translation: CASSPPTGRTNEKLFF.

This clone was seen only once. The chain links TRBV24-1 to TRBJ2-7, with TRBD1 as a possible D gene (5 bases). CDR3 length: 15 amino acids. Germline V CDR1 and CDR2: KGHDR, SFDVKD. The V gene lost 4 bases and the J gene lost 3 bases, with 15 bases spanning the gap. The CDR3 region has the DNA TGTGCCACCAGTGACCCCAACGACAGAAGCTACGAGCAGTACTTC. This gives the protein CATSDPNDRSYEQYF.

This clone was detected only a few times. The CDR3 DNA reads as TGCAGTGCTAGTGAGAGCTCCTATAATTCACCCCTCCACTTT. Translating gives CSASESSYNSPLHF. This chain connects TRBV20-1 to TRBJ1-6; D gene uncertain. The V gene lost 3 bases and the J gene lost 0 bases, with 6 bases spanning the gap. This CDR3 spans 14 amino acids. Looked up from germline, CDR1 is DFQATT and CDR2 is SNEGSKA (reference sequence).

The chain uses TRBV19 and TRBJ1-1; D call uncertain. With 3 bases removed from V and 7 bases from J, the gap between germline ends came to 6 bases. The CDR3 is 11 residues long. The germline V gene has CDR1 LNHDA and CDR2 SQIVND (reference sequence). CDR3 coding DNA: TGTGCCAGTAGTATTTTTCGTGAAGCTTTCTTT. Amino acid sequence: CASSIFREAFF.

This chain connects TRBV4-1 to TRBJ2-2, with D perhaps matching TRBD1 (6 bases). The V and J ends lost 11 bases and 3 bases respectively, with 13 bases between them. Germline assignment: CDR1 MGHRA and CDR2 YSYEKL. This CDR3 has 13 residues. The DNA for the CDR3 is TGCGCCGGTGGCACAGGGCACACCGGGGAGCTGTTTTTT. It specifies CAGGTGHTGELFF.

The J gene is TRBJ2-3, the V gene TRBV6-6, with 8 bases aligning to TRBD2. The CDR3 consists of 15 residues. Trimming at V came to 2 bases and at J to 3 bases, leaving 4 bases not matched to a gene. Looked up from germline, CDR1 is MNHNY and CDR2 is SVGAGI (reference sequence). This CDR3 is CASSYGLAGTDTQYF. In DNA, the CDR3 is TGTGCCAGCAGTTACGGACTAGCAGGTACAGATACGCAGTATTTT.

Concerning this clone: The junction departs from the called germline gene at one end, perhaps through a read error. This sample includes further DNA sequences coding for the same CDR3. The genes are TRBV24-1 and TRBJ2-2, with 9 nucleotides matching TRBD1. Germline V gene lookup returns CDR1 KGHDR and CDR2 SFDVKD. There are 15 residues in the CDR3. The CDR3 bases are TGTGCCACCAGTCCCGGGACAGGGACCACCGGAGAGCTGTTTTTT. Amino acids: CATSPGTGTTGELFF.

In its sample, this clone was seen a few times. The rearrangement links TRBV21-1 to TRBJ2-7; the table names TRBD2, a call not compared with the DNA. TRBV21-1 is a listed pseudogene. This CDR3 region has 15 residues. CDR3 protein: CASSKRAGKVDEQYF. CDR3 in DNA: TGTGCCAGCAGCAAACGAGCCGGGAAGGTCGACGAGCAGTACTTC.

V usage is TRBV6-4 and J usage is TRBJ2-2; D is possibly TRBD1 (5 bases). Germline V CDR1 and CDR2: MRHNA, SNTAGT. The ends were cut back, 3 bases at V and 2 bases at J, with 13 bases in the middle. CDR3 length equals 16 residues. In DNA, the CDR3 is TGTGCCAGCAGTGAAGGGGTAGGGCCCAACACCGGGGAGCTGTTTTTT. Translated: CASSEGVGPNTGELFF.

This clone has just a few counts. The rearrangement joins TRBV9 to TRBJ1-3; 8 positions match TRBD1. Germline CDR1 SGDLS, CDR2 YYNGEE. The CDR3 is 17 residues long. Trimming removed 4 bases from V and 0 bases from J; junction bases left unmatched: 9. The CDR3 sequence is CASSTRAGGFSGNTIYF. The CDR3 nucleotides are TGTGCCAGCAGCACCAGGGCAGGGGGCTTCTCTGGAAACACCATATATTTT.

V is TRBV5-1 and J is TRBJ2-7; TRBD1 matches at 9 bases. CDR3 length equals 15 residues. The germline V gene has CDR1 SGHRS and CDR2 YFSETQ. V gave up 1 base and J gave up 4 bases; unmatched junction bases: 6. The DNA for the CDR3 is TGCGCCAGCAGCTTGCAACAGGGGGCGAATTACGAGCAGTACTTC. Its protein product is CASSLQQGANYEQYF.

The chain is built from TRBV18 and TRBJ2-2; TRBD1 might be the D (6 bases). Germline V lookup: CDR1 KGHSH, CDR2 LQKENI. This CDR3 comprises 14 residues. V gave up 2 bases and J gave up 3 bases, with 7 bases separating them. CDR3 in DNA: TGTGCCAGCTCACCAAACAGGGACACCGGGGAGCTGTTTTTT. This sequence encodes CASSPNRDTGELFF. The full variable domain, its missing parts supplied by reference TRBV18 and TRBJ2-2, is NAGVMQNPRHLVRRRGQEARLRCSPMKGHSHVYWYRQLPEEGLKFMVYLQKENIIDESGMPKERFSAEFPKEGPSILRIQQVVRGDSAAYFCASSPNRDTGELFFGEGSRLTVL.

The chain has TRBV9 and TRBJ1-1, with a possible D match to TRBD1 (5 bases). The CDR3 sequence is 17 residues long. Trimming stripped 4 bases from V and 5 bases from J, with 24 bases between. From germline, CDR1 is SGDLS and CDR2 YYNGEE. The CDR3 sequence is CASSPSHGGNLGTEAFF. The CDR3 nucleotides read TGTGCCAGCAGCCCCAGCCACGGGGGTAACCTCGGGACTGAAGCTTTCTTT.

The chain has TRBV6-5 and TRBJ2-7; possible D gene TRBD1, 6 bases. The V gene lost 4 bases and the J gene lost 0 bases, with 13 bases spanning the gap. The CDR3 length is 15 residues. CDR1 is MNHEY, CDR2 SVGAGI, per germline. The chain's CDR3 is CASSSTGSSSYEQYF. The CDR3, as DNA: TGTGCCAGCAGTTCCACAGGGTCCAGCTCCTACGAGCAGTACTTC.

V gene TRBV27 combines with J gene TRBJ2-7; 9 positions match TRBD1. Germline V gene sequence: CDR1 MNHEY, CDR2 SMNVEV (reference sequence). CDR3 length: 14 amino acids. Trimming cost V 6 bases and J 7 bases; bases outside gene matches: 10. The chain's CDR3 is CASRTGDRAGEQYF. Written as DNA, the CDR3 is TGTGCCAGCAGGACTGGGGACAGGGCGGGGGAGCAGTACTTC.

The rearrangement uses TRBV6-5 and TRBJ1-2; maybe TRBD1 (5 bases). The CDR3 contains 13 residues. CDR1 MNHEY and CDR2 SVGAGI come from the germline V gene. V was pared by 7 bases and J by 8 bases, with 17 bases between. CDR3 amino acids: CASNKRGGRGYTF. The CDR3 coding sequence is TGTGCCAGCAACAAACGGGGGGGACGGGGCTACACCTTC.

The V call is TRBV19, the J call TRBJ1-1; D may be TRBD1 (5 bases). V was cut by 4 bases and J by 6 bases, with 15 bases left in between. Germline values: CDR1 LNHDA, CDR2 SQIVND (reference sequence). The CDR3 has 14 residues. The CDR3 here is CASSSGRQMPEAFF. The CDR3 DNA sequence: TGTGCCAGTAGTAGTGGGCGACAGATGCCTGAAGCTTTCTTT.